This T cell receptor (beta chain) came from a study of cytomegalovirus exposure and HLA in healthy donors (dated by TCRdb to about 2017). The study in broad terms: An earlier analysis of several hundred of the donors reported 276 Gb of sequence data and 117 million unique TCR beta sequences obtained from 150 million to 200 million T cells. High-throughput TCR immunosequencing, statistical association of individual TCRs with disease status, and machine learning were combined to predict cytomegalovirus infection status. Along with the approximately 670-subject first cohort, a separate validation cohort of roughly 110 different subjects was used. The genetic ancestry cluster associated with self-reported Caucasian donors included around four fifths of the approximately 400 genotyped donors. The study aimed to test whether cataloging public T cell receptors could reveal signatures of past pathogen exposure. To decide whether each TCR beta V gene segment behaved as functional or pseudogenic, an earlier analysis of fewer than 750 of the donors relied on high-throughput TCR beta sequencing. Genome-wide SNP genotypes for about 55% of the roughly 670 donors were used in a later genetic analysis, which treated that subset as a discovery cohort. Rather than using new phenotypic data, the later analysis identified candidate immune exposures from TCR beta sequences and from how often those sequences occurred across donors. Roughly 5 DR-DQ haplotypes were treated as single units for association and clustering because of strong linkage in the cohort. The number of donors typed differed by locus, with roughly 620-640 for A, B, C, DRB1 and DQB1, around 500 for DQA1, some 570 for DPA1, and around 430 for DPB1. An early release that covered approximately 600 HLA-typed donors contained approximately 320 gigabases of sequencing data and roughly 84 million unique TCR sequences. On average, around 240,000 unique TCR beta nucleotide sequences were sequenced per donor among more than 350 genotyped donors of the cohort, with around 19% of those sequences being non-productive. The study used immunosequencing to profile the T cell repertoires of more than 650 subjects and linked those repertoires to cytomegalovirus serostatus. In a later analysis, previously published TCR beta repertoires from more than 500 donors were re-analyzed and high-resolution HLA genotyping was added so that TCR occurrence patterns could be studied. Every repertoire in the discovery cohort had been generated on one and the same sequencing platform. HLA typing covered class I and class II loci at four-digit resolution. Alongside the repertoire data, information on donor age, sex, ethnicity and CMV serostatus was compiled. Overall study outcomes, separate from this receptor: An earlier analysis of some 590 of the donors showed that most TCR beta V segments appeared in productive rearrangements either about 90% or about 30% of the time, which broadly matched IMGT annotations. In both the original and validation cohorts, the classifier was reported to diagnose cytomegalovirus status with high specificity and sensitivity. A later analysis found that HLA-associated TCR beta chains were more clonally expanded and had lower generation probabilities than equally common non-associated chains. A further reported finding was that TCR beta sequences accurately predicted the HLA-A and HLA-B alleles for most subjects in the first cohort. About 17 rarely observed V segments, including chromosome 9 orphons, were excluded from the earlier analysis of approximately 500 of the donors because counts were too low. Some IMGT-functional V segments, including TRBV6-2 and TRBV6-3, could not be told apart with the 87-base-pair reads, so those segments were excluded. At a false discovery rate of 0.05, a later analysis linked under 20,000 TCR beta sequences to specific HLA alleles. Linkage disequilibrium might explain the correlated functional status among segregating V segments, but an unknown experimental factor could not be ruled out. CMV serostatus was the only immune exposure information available for the cohort. In a later analysis, most CMV-associated TCR beta chains were found to appear HLA-restricted, with HLA associations seemingly driven largely by CMV exposure. The study gave a list of under 200 TCR beta chains associated with cytomegalovirus. A later genetic analysis reported fewer N-insertions in productive TCRs among donors in an Asian-associated ancestry cluster than the approximately 700-donor mean. In vitro tests confirmed that a few of the cytomegalovirus-associated TCR beta chains recognize cytomegalovirus antigens. Roughly uniform sequencing depth across donors was assumed in presence/absence analyses, although this assumption may not hold. In this cohort, only TCR beta chains were sequenced, and detectable features were limited by the absence of alpha or paired-chain data. The authors suggested that the approach could potentially be generalized to other disease states and immunological phenotypes. Several of the top co-occurrence clusters appeared to be linked to parvovirus B19, influenza, CMV and Epstein-Barr virus, according to a later analysis. In a later analysis, the rate of TCR association differed among HLA loci, with DRB1 alleles having the most associated TCRs and HLA-C alleles having the fewest. An association between a missense DCLRE1C variant and V-gene and J-gene trimming of TCR beta chains was found in a later genetic analysis and replicated in an independent cohort. Strong co-occurrence of HLA alleles, especially DR and DQ, made assigning TCR associations to individual alleles difficult. Because HLA typing was unavailable for some donors at each locus, only the typed subset was used in association tests. Most TCR sequences were observed very rarely across donors, whereas some public TCRs were present in many individuals. A group of highly shared sequence variants was considered likely to be a technical artifact of the sequencing pipeline.

To note about this clone: Which antigen it targets is not known. There are no base qualities to consult, and no much larger clone falls within one base.

Preparation of the library involved the immunoSEQ multiplex PCR assay. A mixture of 60 forward primers for TCR Vbeta segments and 13 reverse primers for TCR Jbeta segments was used in the multiplex PCR. A multiplex PCR assay on genomic DNA amplified the CDR3 region of rearranged TCR beta genes. Amplified TCR beta libraries were sequenced as 87-base-pair reads on the Illumina HiSeq System. Per the source publication's procedure: Across the 700 or so repertoires, a later analysis counted approximately 83 million unique TCR beta chains, 9 million to 14 million of which were shared by at least two donors. Raw reads were error-corrected and collapsed into unique sequences with a nearest-neighbor algorithm that merged closely related sequences to remove PCR and sequencing errors. To assign V, D and J gene segments, CDR3 sequences were aligned to IMGT reference sequences. Each retained sequence needed at least a six-nucleotide match to both a V gene segment and a J gene segment. Rearrangements were classified as productive when the CDR3 lacked stop codons and remained in frame with V and J, and all other rearrangements were classified as non-productive. CDR3 was defined according to IMGT convention as the region running from the second conserved V-encoded cysteine to the conserved J-encoded phenylalanine. The earlier analysis of approximately 590 of the donors excluded any sequence lacking an unambiguous match to a single V gene segment. In an earlier analysis of several hundred of the donors, a V segment was called functional when productive rearrangements were above 56.7%, and segregating when the standard deviation between donors exceeded 5%. A statistical classification framework was built for diagnosing cytomegalovirus status from the catalog of TCR beta chain sequences. A later analysis assigned V and J genes by comparing TCR nucleotide sequences with IMGT/GENE-DB human TR gene sequences. In a later analysis, CDR3 sequences and most-parsimonious VDJ recombination scenarios were assigned using the TCRdist pipeline. In a later analysis, each TCR beta chain was defined by its CDR3 amino acid sequence together with its V-gene family, and reads without a unique V-gene family were excluded. As a way to deal with suspected cross-contamination and a sequencing artifact, a later analysis dropped roughly 600 nucleotide sequences that were highly shared and had low generation probability. For each public chain, a later analysis derived a clonal expansion index from normalized ranks of inferred template counts within each repertoire. Generation probabilities in a later analysis came from a VDJ recombination model fitted to out-of-frame rearrangements, and those results were checked against IGoR. In a later analysis, hypergeometric tests were used to score TCR-TCR, TCR-HLA and TCR-CMV co-occurrence, with a repertoire-size bias correction applied to TCR pairs. In a later analysis, false discovery rates were estimated by permuting HLA or CMV assignments 20 times. A later analysis grouped co-occurring TCRs with DBSCAN, adding TCRdist sequence similarity when clustering within HLA-allele-positive subsets. Repertoires with fewer than 30,000 or more than 120,000 public chains were left out of co-occurrence clustering, as were about five repertoires with anomalous nucleotide sharing. TCRdb limited this immuneACCESS table to in-frame rearrangements with V and J called. A share of clones is missing; checked studies link under half to unresolved V genes, and the rest is unexplained. That table is the source of V, J and clone size, and D and trimming were worked out from the DNA. Recorded for this sample are 160,000 or so clones; around 81% of them occurred a single time. The ten largest clones take up over 10% of the sample.

The cohort consisted of 666 healthy bone marrow donors. Cohort members were all nominally healthy when sampled, although unrecorded immune exposures were likely present. The donor was CMV seronegative and was included in the group of over 300 seronegative cohort members. Each donor provided a peripheral blood sample, and peripheral blood mononuclear cells were used for TCR beta sequencing. Genomic DNA was extracted from the blood cell samples with the Qiagen DNeasy Blood Extraction Kit. V ends up 5 bases short and J 5 bases short, with an unmatched junction base count of 7. According to the germline V gene, CDR1 reads SGHTA and CDR2 reads FQGTGA. The CDR3 starts with the cysteine, ends with the phenylalanine, and has 16 residues. The CDR3 DNA has 48 bases and is translated from base 1.

Sequenced: PBMCs. The receptor's source is a woman between 45 and 65 years old in good health and CMV-seronegative. The rearranged segments are TRBV7-3 and TRBJ2-3; 13 middle bases align to TRBD2. The CDR3 corresponds to CASSTRTSGGGDTQYF. The sequenced DNA: TGTGCCAGCAGCACGAGGACTAGCGGGGGAGGAGATACGCAGTATTTT.